These 28 T cell receptor beta chains came from one sample sequenced in a study of identical twins. Each CDR3 protein is one row after TCRdb ran MiXCR on the 5' RACE reads. The top ten hold 0.8% to 1% of the sample, which has 500,000 to 600,000 distinct CDR3 sequences, around 20% seen once. The same sample was also used in a study of T cells expressing NK-cell markers.

Specimen: CD4+ T cells sorted from blood. All receptors derive from a woman aged 18-29 years in good health.

This rearrangement joins TRBV5-1 to TRBJ2-3; 8 bases agree with TRBD2. The V segment lost 0 bases and the J segment 2 bases; nucleotides outside the gene matches: 5. The length of the CDR3 is 16 residues. Germline V gene lookup returns CDR1 SGHRS and CDR2 YFSETQ. As DNA, the CDR3 is TGCGCCAGCAGCTTGGGAAGCGGGGGTTCCACAGATACGCAGTATTTT. The encoded protein is CASSLGSGGSTDTQYF. The whole variable domain, filled in from reference TRBV5-1 and TRBJ2-3, reads KAGVTQTPRYLIKTRGQQVTLSCSPISGHRSVSWYQQTPGQGLQFLFEYFSETQRNKGNFPGRFSGRQFSNSRSEMNVSTLELGDSALYLCASSLGSGGSTDTQYFGPGTRLTVL.

The chain uses TRBV10-2 and TRBJ2-3; D assignment may be TRBD1 or TRBD2 (5 bases each). Germline V gene sequence: CDR1 WSHSY, CDR2 SAAADI. The germline V and J ends were trimmed by 8 bases and 6 bases, with 18 bases remaining between them. This CDR3 is 14 amino acids long. The CDR3 spells CASGPWDPGDTQYF. For the CDR3, the DNA is TGCGCCAGCGGACCCTGGGACCCAGGGGATACGCAGTATTTT.

This clonotype was recorded a few times. V usage is TRBV29-1 and J usage is TRBJ2-1; 8 positions match TRBD2. The germline gives CDR1 SQVTM, CDR2 ANQGSEA. Losses at the gene ends were 4 bases for V and 5 bases for J; bases not matched to a gene: 16. CDR3 length: 17 amino acids. CDR3 sequence (DNA): TGCAGCGTTGTTTCCCCCTTTTACGGCGGGGGGAACAATGAGCAGTTCTTC. Its protein product is CSVVSPFYGGGNNEQFF.

The sample holds a few counts of this clonotype. The chain combines TRBV6-1 with TRBJ2-7; D may be TRBD1 or TRBD2 (5 bases each). Trimming cost V 3 bases and J 5 bases, with 14 bases left between them. The CDR3 consists of 14 residues. CDR1 and CDR2 (germline): MNHNS, SASEGT. CDR3: CASSDPGRLNEQYF. The CDR3 DNA reads as TGTGCCAGCAGTGATCCGGGACGCTTGAACGAGCAGTACTTC.

In its sample, this clonotype was seen once. The rearrangement joins TRBV20-1 to TRBJ2-3, with no clear D. The germline V gene encodes CDR1 DFQATT and CDR2 SNEGSKA (reference sequence). CDR3 length equals 14 residues. Trimming left V 1 base short and J 0 bases short, with 8 bases between. The CDR3 loop is CSARVARSTDTQYF. DNA of the CDR3: TGCAGTGCTAGAGTAGCACGTAGCACAGATACGCAGTATTTT.

J is TRBJ1-1 and V is TRBV12-3 or TRBV12-4; D uncertain. This CDR3 region has 14 residues. V was cut by 7 bases and J by 0 bases, with 12 bases left in between. The CDR3 nucleotides are TGTGCCAGCACCGGTCAGATCATGAACACTGAAGCTTTCTTT. Amino acid sequence: CASTGQIMNTEAFF.

This sequence joins TRBV2 and TRBJ2-7; D is uncertain. The CDR3 sequence is 14 residues long. V was shortened by 3 bases and J by 0 bases, with 9 bases between the two germline ends. Germline loops: CDR1 SNHLY, CDR2 FYNNEI. The CDR3 DNA sequence: TGTGCCAGCAGTGAGTCACCCAACTCCTACGAGCAGTACTTC. Translation gives CASSESPNSYEQYF. Full variable domain (rest looked up from reference TRBV2 and TRBJ2-7): EPEVTQTPSHQVTQMGQEVILRCVPISNHLYFYWYRQILGQKVEFLVSFYNNEISEKSEIFDDQFSVERPDGSNFTLKIRSTKLEDSAMYFCASSESPNSYEQYFGPGTRLTVT.

This clonotype was seen a handful of times. The chain couples TRBV20-1 to TRBJ1-2; D not certain. V was shortened by 4 bases and J by 8 bases, with 14 bases between the two germline ends. This CDR3 is built from 12 residues. The germline V gene has CDR1 DFQATT and CDR2 SNEGSKA (reference sequence). The CDR3 DNA is TGCAGTGCTATACATGGGTATTACGGCTACACCTTC. The encoded protein is CSAIHGYYGYTF.

The gene calls are TRBV20-1 and TRBJ2-7; 8 bases are shared with TRBD1. The CDR3 consists of 15 residues. J gave up 1 base and V 0 bases, and 5 bases lay outside the gene matches. From germline, CDR1 is DFQATT and CDR2 SNEGSKA (reference sequence). This chain's CDR3 is CSAREDRGGSYEQYF. As DNA, the CDR3 is TGCAGTGCTAGAGAAGACAGGGGAGGATCCTACGAGCAGTACTTC.

The gene calls are TRBV29-1 and TRBJ2-3; the match to TRBD2 covers 13 bases. This CDR3 spans 15 amino acids. Per germline, CDR1 SQVTM and CDR2 ANQGSEA. Losses at the gene ends were 5 bases for V and 2 bases for J; bases not matched to a gene: 4. The CDR3 is CSVPGTSGITDTQYF. The CDR3 DNA reads TGCAGCGTTCCCGGGACTAGCGGGATCACAGATACGCAGTATTTT.

This chain uses TRBV20-1 with TRBJ2-5; TRBD1 might be the D (6 bases). This CDR3 has 15 amino acids. Trimming removed 5 bases from V and 3 bases from J, with 19 bases in between. Germline V lookup: CDR1 DFQATT, CDR2 SNEGSKA (reference sequence). As DNA, the CDR3 is TGCAGTGCTTCCTGGACAGCGAGCTCAAAAGAGACCCAGTACTTC. Translating gives CSASWTASSKETQYF.

J is TRBJ1-5 and V is TRBV6-1; 9 nucleotides line up with TRBD1. Trimming at V came to 5 bases and at J to 4 bases, leaving 6 bases not matched to a gene. The CDR3 consists of 15 residues. The germline gives CDR1 MNHNS, CDR2 SASEGT. CDR3 loop: CASSPRQGGNQPQHF. The CDR3 DNA reads TGTGCCAGCAGTCCGCGACAGGGGGGGAATCAGCCCCAGCATTTT.

This chain uses TRBV5-1 with TRBJ2-2, with a possible D match to TRBD1 (6 bases). V gave up 4 bases and J gave up 7 bases, with 17 bases separating them. CDR3 size: 15 residues. In germline, CDR1 is SGHRS, CDR2 YFSETQ. Here the CDR3 DNA reads TGCGCCAGCAGCGGGACATCCCTCTCGAACGGGGAGCTGTTTTTT. Its protein is CASSGTSLSNGELFF.

This clonotype was detected a few times. The rearrangement links TRBV29-1 to TRBJ2-5, with 11 bases identical to TRBD2. The germline CDR1 and CDR2 sequences are SQVTM and ANQGSEA. The ends lost 6 bases at V and 2 bases at J; junction bases unmatched: 5. The CDR3 loop spans 14 amino acids. The CDR3 bases are TGCAGCGTAAGAACTAGCGGGGGACAAGAGACCCAGTACTTC. Translation gives CSVRTSGGQETQYF.

This chain links TRBV3-1 with TRBJ2-6, with TRBD1 matching 10 bases. The CDR3 spans 17 residues. Germline CDR1 LGHDT, CDR2 YNNKEL (reference sequence). J was trimmed by 0 bases and V by 4 bases; bases with no gene match: 3. CDR3: CASSRQGAGSGANVLTF. The CDR3 region has the DNA TGTGCCAGCAGCCGACAGGGGGCCGGCTCTGGGGCCAACGTCCTGACTTTC.

The CDR3 sequence: CASSPASSWGYEQFF. For the CDR3, the DNA is TGTGCCAGCTCACCGGCTTCCTCTTGGGGCTATGAGCAGTTCTTC. The chain combines TRBV18 with TRBJ2-1; perhaps TRBD1 as D (5 bases). The CDR3 has 15 amino acids. With 3 bases removed from V and 8 bases from J, the gap between germline ends came to 17 bases. Germline CDR1 is KGHSH and CDR2 is LQKENI.

This chain connects TRBV6-2 or TRBV6-3 to TRBJ1-5; maybe TRBD1 (5 bases). This CDR3 comprises 14 residues. Germline V gene sequence: CDR1 MNHEY, CDR2 SVGEGT. Trimming stripped 6 bases from V and 7 bases from J, with 16 bases between. CDR3 coding DNA: TGTGCCAGCAGGACCGGGGCGTACAAACAGCCCCAGCATTTT. It specifies CASRTGAYKQPQHF.

The chain has TRBV29-1 and TRBJ2-1; 11 nucleotides agree with TRBD1. Germline CDR1 reads SQVTM; CDR2 reads ANQGSEA. With V trimmed by 7 bases and J by 10 bases, 9 bases remained unmatched. The CDR3 loop spans 13 amino acids. CDR3 nucleotide sequence: TGCAGCGCTGGGGGGACAGGGGGTCGGGAGCAGTTCTTC. Amino acid sequence: CSAGGTGGREQFF.

This chain uses TRBV20-1 with TRBJ2-7; 8 bases line up with TRBD2. The CDR3 covers 16 residues. Trimming cost V 4 bases and J 2 bases; bases outside gene matches: 13. Looked up from germline, CDR1 is DFQATT and CDR2 is SNEGSKA (reference sequence). The CDR3 here is CSATPPTSARPYEQYF. CDR3 nucleotides: TGCAGTGCTACCCCCCCGACTAGCGCGAGACCCTACGAGCAGTACTTC.

There are a few counts of this clonotype. The CDR3 reads CSSRTGHEQFF. DNA for the CDR3: TGCAGTTCGAGAACAGGCCATGAGCAGTTCTTC. The chain carries TRBV20-1 and TRBJ2-1; D possibly corresponds to TRBD1 (5 bases). The CDR3 is made up of 11 amino acids. Germline loops: CDR1 DFQATT, CDR2 SNEGSKA (reference sequence). The V end was cut by 8 bases, the J end by 8 bases, with 13 bases between.

The chain carries TRBV7-2 and TRBJ1-2, with 8 bases matching TRBD1. The CDR3 spans 14 residues. The germline gives CDR1 SGHTA, CDR2 FQGNSA. The V gene end was trimmed by 1 base and the J gene end by 4 bases; junction bases not matched to a gene: 2. CDR3 nucleotides: TGTGCCAGCAGCTTAGACAGGGGGGCCTATGGCTACACCTTC. Encoded protein: CASSLDRGAYGYTF.

The gene calls are TRBV29-1 and TRBJ2-2; perhaps TRBD1 as D (5 bases). The V and J ends lost 4 bases and 7 bases respectively, with 13 bases between them. CDR3 length: 13 amino acids. Germline CDR1 SQVTM, CDR2 ANQGSEA. This CDR3 is CSVVSGIVGELFF. CDR3 DNA: TGCAGCGTTGTGTCAGGGATAGTCGGGGAGCTGTTTTTT.

This clonotype showed up just a few times. V and J are TRBV5-1 and TRBJ1-4; D ambiguous. Trimming left V 0 bases short and J 2 bases short, with 8 bases between. The CDR3 length is 15 residues. From germline, CDR1 is SGHRS and CDR2 YFSETQ. CDR3: CASSLGPGTNEKLFF. DNA of the CDR3: TGCGCCAGCAGCTTGGGGCCGGGCACTAATGAAAAACTGTTTTTT.

The chain couples TRBV6-1 to TRBJ1-2; D remains ambiguous. Germline V gives CDR1 MNHNS, CDR2 SASEGT. V was pared by 6 bases and J by 7 bases, with 15 bases between. The CDR3 runs to 13 residues. CDR3 sequence (DNA): TGTGCCAGCAGGACCAGCTCGCTTGGTGGCTACACCTTC. This translates into CASRTSSLGGYTF.

This clonotype showed up many times. The CDR3 protein is CASSLEGADTQYF. DNA of the CDR3: TGCGCCAGCAGCTTGGAAGGGGCAGATACGCAGTATTTT. The chain links TRBV5-1 to TRBJ2-3; D is possibly TRBD1 (5 bases). The CDR3 is 13 residues long. Germline loops: CDR1 SGHRS, CDR2 YFSETQ. V dropped 0 bases and J dropped 4 bases, with 6 bases sitting between them.

CDR3 nucleotide sequence: TGCAGTGCTGTAGCAGTGCAAGAGACCCAGTACTTC. Encoded protein: CSAVAVQETQYF. The chain carries TRBV20-1 and TRBJ2-5; D ambiguous. The V end was cut by 5 bases, the J end by 2 bases, with 9 bases between. This CDR3 spans 12 amino acids. Per the germline V gene, CDR1 is DFQATT and CDR2 is SNEGSKA (reference sequence).

V gene TRBV28 combines with J gene TRBJ2-6, with D uncertain. The CDR3 loop spans 16 amino acids. Germline CDR1 MDHEN, CDR2 SYDVKM. With 3 bases removed from V and 0 bases from J, the gap between germline ends came to 9 bases. CDR3 region: CASSLAQTSGANVLTF. CDR3 nucleotides: TGTGCCAGCAGTTTGGCTCAGACCTCTGGGGCCAACGTCCTGACTTTC.

This clonotype was counted between two and nine times. The rearrangement links TRBV13 to TRBJ2-1, with D possibly being TRBD1 (5 bases). V was cut by 5 bases and J by 0 bases, with 8 bases left in between. Germline CDR1 and CDR2: PRHDT and FYEKMQ (reference sequence). The CDR3 contains 14 residues. CDR3 sequence reads: CASSAGISYNEQFF. DNA for the CDR3: TGTGCCAGCAGCGCAGGGATCTCCTACAATGAGCAGTTCTTC.